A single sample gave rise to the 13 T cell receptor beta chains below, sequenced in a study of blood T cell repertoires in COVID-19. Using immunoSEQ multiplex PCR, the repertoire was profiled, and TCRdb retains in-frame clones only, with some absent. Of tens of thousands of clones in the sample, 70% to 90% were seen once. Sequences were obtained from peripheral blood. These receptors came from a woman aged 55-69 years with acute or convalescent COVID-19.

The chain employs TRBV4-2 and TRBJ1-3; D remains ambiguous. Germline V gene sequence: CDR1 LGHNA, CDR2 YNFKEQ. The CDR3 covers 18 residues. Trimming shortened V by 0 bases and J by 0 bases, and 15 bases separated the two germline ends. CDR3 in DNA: TGTGCCAGCAGCCAAGATCTCCCCTCCCCCGGCTCTGGAAACACCATATATTTT. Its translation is CASSQDLPSPGSGNTIYF.

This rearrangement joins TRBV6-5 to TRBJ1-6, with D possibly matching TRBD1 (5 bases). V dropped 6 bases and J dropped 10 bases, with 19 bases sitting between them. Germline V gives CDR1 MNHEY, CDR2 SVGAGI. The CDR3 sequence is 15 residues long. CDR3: CASRPQGSRHSPLHF. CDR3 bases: TGTGCCAGCAGACCCCAGGGTTCCAGGCACTCACCCCTCCACTTT.

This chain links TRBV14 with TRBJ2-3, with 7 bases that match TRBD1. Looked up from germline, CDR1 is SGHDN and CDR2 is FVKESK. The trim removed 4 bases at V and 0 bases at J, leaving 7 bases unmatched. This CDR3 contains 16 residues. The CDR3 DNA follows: TGTGCCAGCAGCCGCAACAGGGGTTCTAGCACAGATACGCAGTATTTT. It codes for CASSRNRGSSTDTQYF.

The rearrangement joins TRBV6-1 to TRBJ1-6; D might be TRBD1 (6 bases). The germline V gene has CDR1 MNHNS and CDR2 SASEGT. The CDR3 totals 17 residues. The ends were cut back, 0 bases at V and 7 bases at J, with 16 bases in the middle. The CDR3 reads CASSEALRWTVNSPLHF. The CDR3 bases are TGTGCCAGCAGTGAAGCGCTTCGGTGGACAGTCAATTCACCCCTCCACTTT.

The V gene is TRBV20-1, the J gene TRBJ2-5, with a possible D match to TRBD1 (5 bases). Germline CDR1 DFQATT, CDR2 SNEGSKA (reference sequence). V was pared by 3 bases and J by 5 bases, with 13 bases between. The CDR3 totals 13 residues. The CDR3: CSASQGPPETQYF. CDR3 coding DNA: TGCAGTGCTAGTCAGGGCCCGCCGGAGACCCAGTACTTC.

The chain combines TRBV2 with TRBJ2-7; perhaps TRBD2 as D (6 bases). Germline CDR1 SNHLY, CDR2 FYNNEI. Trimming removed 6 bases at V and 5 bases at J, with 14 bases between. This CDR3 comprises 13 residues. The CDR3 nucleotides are TGTGCCAGCAGGACCGGGACTCACGACGAGCAGTACGTC. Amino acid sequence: CASRTGTHDEQYV.

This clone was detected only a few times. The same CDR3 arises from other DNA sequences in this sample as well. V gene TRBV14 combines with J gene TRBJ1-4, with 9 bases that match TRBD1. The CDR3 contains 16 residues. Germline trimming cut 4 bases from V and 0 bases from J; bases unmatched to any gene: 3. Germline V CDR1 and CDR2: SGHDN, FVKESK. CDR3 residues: CASSLRQGATNEKLFF. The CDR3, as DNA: TGTGCCAGCAGCCTTCGACAGGGGGCAACTAATGAAAAACTGTTTTTT. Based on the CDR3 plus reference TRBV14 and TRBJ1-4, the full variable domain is EAGVTQFPSHSVIEKGQTVTLRCDPISGHDNLYWYRRVMGKEIKFLLHFVKESKQDESGMPNNRFLAERTGGTYSTLKVQPAELEDSGVYFCASSLRQGATNEKLFFGSGTQLSVL.

CDR3 loop: CASSRGTGGFMNTEAFF. The CDR3, as DNA: TGCGCCAGCAGCCGAGGGACAGGGGGCTTCATGAACACTGAAGCTTTCTTT. The V and J genes are TRBV4-1 and TRBJ1-1, with TRBD1 matching over 12 bases. Per the germline V gene, CDR1 is MGHRA and CDR2 is YSYEKL. The CDR3 is 17 amino acids. The V gene end was trimmed by 4 bases and the J gene end by 0 bases; junction bases not matched to a gene: 6.

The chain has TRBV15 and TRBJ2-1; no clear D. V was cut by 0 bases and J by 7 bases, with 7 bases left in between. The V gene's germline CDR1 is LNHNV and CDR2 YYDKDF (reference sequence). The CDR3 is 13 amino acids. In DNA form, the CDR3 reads TGTGCCACCAGCAGAGATAGATGGAATGAGCAGTTCTTC. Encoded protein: CATSRDRWNEQFF.

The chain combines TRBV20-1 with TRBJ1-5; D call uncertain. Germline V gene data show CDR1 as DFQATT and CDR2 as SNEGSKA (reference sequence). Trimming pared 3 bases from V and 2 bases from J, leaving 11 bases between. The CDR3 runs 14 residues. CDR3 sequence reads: CSASPRAGNQPQHF. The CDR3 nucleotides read TGCAGTGCTAGTCCCCGAGCGGGCAATCAGCCCCAGCATTTT.

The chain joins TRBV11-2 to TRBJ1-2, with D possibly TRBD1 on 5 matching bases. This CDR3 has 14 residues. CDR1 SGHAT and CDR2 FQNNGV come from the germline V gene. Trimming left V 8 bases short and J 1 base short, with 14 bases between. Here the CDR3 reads CASGGVPNNYGYTF. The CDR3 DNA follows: TGTGCCAGCGGGGGGGTTCCGAATAACTATGGCTACACCTTC.

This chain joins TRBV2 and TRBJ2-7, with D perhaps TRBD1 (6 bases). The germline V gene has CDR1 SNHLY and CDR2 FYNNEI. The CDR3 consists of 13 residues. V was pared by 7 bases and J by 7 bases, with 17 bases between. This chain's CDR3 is CASTLKQGREQYV. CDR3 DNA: TGTGCCAGCACCCTAAAACAGGGACGAGAGCAGTACGTC.

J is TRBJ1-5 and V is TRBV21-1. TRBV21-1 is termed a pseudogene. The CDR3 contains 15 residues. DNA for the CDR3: TGTGCCAGCAGCGCAGAGGGATATAGCAATCAGCCCCAGCATTTT. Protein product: CASSAEGYSNQPQHF.